The clone carrying this TCR beta chain was recorded a few times. The data were obtained in a study of radiation and T cells in renal cell carcinoma. On the study more broadly: Nephrectomy followed 15 Gy stereotactic body radiation by 4 weeks.

Profiled with immunoSEQ multiplex PCR; TCRdb holds only in-frame clones, not every one. The top ten hold around 13% of the sample, which has about 150,000 clones, over 80% seen once. Noted time point: blood 2 weeks post-SBRT. Treatment described: 15 Gy SBRT to primary tumor, nephrectomy 4 weeks later. Germline CDR1 MNHEY, CDR2 SVGAGI. This CDR3 has 14 residues. Deletions cut 6 bases from V and 5 bases from J, with 14 bases between. The gene calls are TRBV6-5 and TRBJ2-1; D is perhaps TRBD1 (5 bases). The TCR sequence derives from a woman in her forties or fifties with renal cell carcinoma. The specimen was blood, collected from a patient whose treatment included radiotherapy and nephrectomy. The CDR3 loop is CASREIRENNEQFF. CDR3 bases: TGTGCCAGCAGGGAGATCAGGGAAAACAATGAGCAGTTCTTC.